This TCR beta chain was sequenced in a study of post-analysis software for immune sequencing data. Broader study findings: Compared with controls, patients had more of about five TRBV segments, including TRBV5-6, TRBV5-1 and TRBV20-1.

Each TCR beta cDNA library carried unique molecular identifiers. TCRdb itself ran the PCR reads through MiXCR, one entry per CDR3 protein. The sample includes fewer than 850,000 distinct CDR3 sequences, 25% to 30% seen only once; the top ten take roughly 0.54%. The V segment lost 3 bases and the J segment 3 bases; nucleotides outside the gene matches: 4. The CDR3 is made up of 15 amino acids. This clonotype was detected a few times. What it recognizes is unknown. The V gene is TRBV12-3 or TRBV12-4, the J gene TRBJ2-3; 9 bases match TRBD2. The sample taken for sequencing was blood. This sequence originates from a girl between 10 and 17 years old with multiple sclerosis. The CDR3 sequence is CASSLVAGETDTQYF. In nucleotides, the CDR3 is TGTGCCAGCAGTTTGGTAGCGGGAGAGACAGATACGCAGTATTTT.